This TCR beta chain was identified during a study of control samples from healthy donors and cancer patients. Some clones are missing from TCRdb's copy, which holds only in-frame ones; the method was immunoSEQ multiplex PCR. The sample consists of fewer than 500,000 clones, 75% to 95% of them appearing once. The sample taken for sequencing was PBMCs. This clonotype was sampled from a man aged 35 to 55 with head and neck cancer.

CDR3 sequence reads: CATSDSVQLGIPGANVLTF. CDR3 nucleotide sequence: TGTGCCACCAGTGACTCCGTACAGCTGGGGATCCCTGGGGCCAACGTCCTGACTTTC. V and J are TRBV24-1 and TRBJ2-6; no reliable D call. Germline V lookup: CDR1 KGHDR, CDR2 SFDVKD. The V gene lost 4 bases and the J gene lost 2 bases, with 20 bases spanning the gap. CDR3 length equals 19 residues.